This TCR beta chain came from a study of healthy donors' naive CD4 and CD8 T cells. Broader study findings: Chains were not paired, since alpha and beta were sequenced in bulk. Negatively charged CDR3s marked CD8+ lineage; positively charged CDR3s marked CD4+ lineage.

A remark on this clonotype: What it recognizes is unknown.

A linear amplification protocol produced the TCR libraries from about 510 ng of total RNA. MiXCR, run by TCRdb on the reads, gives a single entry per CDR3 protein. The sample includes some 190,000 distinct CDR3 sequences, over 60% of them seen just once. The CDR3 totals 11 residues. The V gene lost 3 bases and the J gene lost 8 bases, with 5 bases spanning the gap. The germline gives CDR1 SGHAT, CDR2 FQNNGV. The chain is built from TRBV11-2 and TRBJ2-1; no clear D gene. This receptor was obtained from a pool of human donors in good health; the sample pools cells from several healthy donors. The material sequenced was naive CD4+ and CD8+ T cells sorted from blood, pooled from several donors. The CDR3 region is CASSFRDEQFF. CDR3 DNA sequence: TGTGCCAGCAGCTTTAGGGATGAGCAGTTCTTC.